This T cell receptor beta chain was recovered during a study of cytomegalovirus exposure and HLA in healthy donors. Study context: HLA-typed donors were the source of 82 million or so unique TCRs, which an early data release held. Whole-study results and caveats: In presence/absence analyses, roughly uniform sequencing depth across donors was assumed. It was reported in a later analysis that an Asian-associated ancestry cluster showed fewer N-insertions than the 666-donor mean.

A multiplex PCR was run with 60 Vbeta primers and 13 Jbeta primers. Assay used: immunoSEQ multiplex PCR; TCRdb lists only in-frame clones, some missing. The sample shows over 150,000 clones, roughly two thirds of them seen only once. Germline lookup yields CDR1 MNHEY and CDR2 SMNVEV (reference sequence). The CDR3 contains 11 residues. V lost 7 bases, J lost 5 bases, and 7 bases lay in between. With regard to this clone: Its specificity is not known.

The source of this sequence is a woman aged 25 to 39 in good health and CMV-seronegative. What was sequenced was PBMCs. The chain carries TRBV27 and TRBJ2-3; no firm D call. The CDR3 bases are TGTGCCAGCACGGCTAGAGATACGCAGTATTTT. This sequence encodes CASTARDTQYF.